This T cell receptor beta chain is from a study of blood T cell repertoires in COVID-19. Study summary: PBMCs, B-cell-depleted T cells, or T cells were the source of the cDNA or gDNA that made up the material.

Produced via immunoSEQ multiplex PCR; TCRdb's table is partial and in-frame only. The repertoire consists of around 620,000 clones, with around 90% occurring once and the leading ten covering 0.2% to 0.3%. A remark on this clone: At one end the junction does not follow the germline gene, possibly because of a read error.

Germline V gives CDR1 SQVTM, CDR2 ANQGSEA. The CDR3 totals 14 residues. The chain combines TRBV29-1 with TRBJ2-7, with 7 positions matching TRBD1. The receptor was derived from a woman aged 18-29 years with acute or convalescent COVID-19. Sequenced input: peripheral blood. The chain's CDR3 is CSVAPRQGTYEQHF. The CDR3 DNA follows: TGCAGCGTTGCCCCTAGACAGGGCACCTACGAGCAGCACTTC.